This TCR beta chain was obtained from a study of blood T cells in healthy people across ages. This CDR3 has 13 residues. CDR1 is KGHDR, CDR2 SFDVKD, per germline. The second PCR ran roughly 7 to 11 cycles with a sample-barcoded 5' primer and J-beta primers. Researchers report that a template-switch adaptor with 12 random nucleotides tagged each cDNA molecule. TCRdb reprocessed the 5' RACE reads with MiXCR, giving one entry per CDR3 protein. Among roughly 680,000 distinct CDR3 sequences listed, 45% to 60% were seen once. This chain uses TRBV24-1 with TRBJ2-5; 7 nucleotides match TRBD1. The last part of the DNA fits TRBJ2-4 better; the J call may be wrong. This receptor was taken from a woman older than 75 in good health. Sequencing used blood. The CDR3 spells CATSAGTANIQYF. The CDR3 DNA follows: TGTGCCACCAGTGCTGGGACAGCTAACATTCAGTACTTC.